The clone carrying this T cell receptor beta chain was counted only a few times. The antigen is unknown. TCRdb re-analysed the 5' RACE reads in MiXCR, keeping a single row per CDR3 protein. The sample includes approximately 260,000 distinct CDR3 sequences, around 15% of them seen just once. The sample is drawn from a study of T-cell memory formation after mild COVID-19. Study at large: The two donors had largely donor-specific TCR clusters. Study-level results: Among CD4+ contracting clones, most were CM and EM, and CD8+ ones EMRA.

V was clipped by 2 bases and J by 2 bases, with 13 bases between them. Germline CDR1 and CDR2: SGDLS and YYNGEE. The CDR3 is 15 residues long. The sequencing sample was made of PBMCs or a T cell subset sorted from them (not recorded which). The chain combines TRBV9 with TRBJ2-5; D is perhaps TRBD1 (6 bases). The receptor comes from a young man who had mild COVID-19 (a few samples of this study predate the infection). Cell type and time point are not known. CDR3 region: CASSVQGMRQETQYF. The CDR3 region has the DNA TGTGCCAGCAGCGTCCAGGGGATGAGGCAAGAGACCCAGTACTTC.